This T cell receptor (beta chain) emerged from a study of blood T cell repertoires in COVID-19. In the study overall: Samples representing acute and convalescent COVID-19 were sourced from the United States, Italy and Spain. PBMCs, B-cell-depleted T cells, or T cells were the source of the cDNA or gDNA that made up the material.

This clone was seen just once. Per the germline V gene, CDR1 is MNHEY and CDR2 is SVGAGI. Losses at the gene ends were 5 bases for V and 15 bases for J; bases not matched to a gene: 11. The CDR3 loop spans 13 amino acids. Original processing notes: Scientists estimated how many nucleated cells there were by amplifying reference gene primers. Repertoires were generated with immunoSEQ multiplex PCR, while TCRdb's copy carries only in-frame clones and drops some. That table furnishes V, J and clone size, whereas the DNA furnished D and trimming. The sample lists over 120,000 clones, 88% occurring once. Sequencing used peripheral blood. This TCR came from a man between 65 and 85 years old with acute or convalescent COVID-19. The chain combines TRBV6-5 with TRBJ2-1; 9 bases are a match to TRBD1. CDR3 nucleotide sequence: TGTGCCAGCAGTCCCCCGGACAGGGGTCGCGTGTTCTTC. Protein: CASSPPDRGRVFF.